Below, 32 T cell receptor beta chains from the same sample are listed, as sequenced in a study of CD8+ T cells in alopecia areata. The sequencing template was cDNA reverse transcribed from extracted RNA. The data were produced by immunoSEQ multiplex PCR, yet TCRdb's version contains in-frame clones alone and is incomplete. The sample lists more than 200,000 clones, roughly 44% occurring once. Treatment reported: oral pan-JAK inhibitor, 5-10 mg twice daily. This specimen consisted of CD4+ T cells sorted from blood, obtained between weeks 36 and 40, from a patient treated with tofacitinib. These receptors originate from a human donor with alopecia areata.

A remark on this clone: Other DNA sequences within the sample encode an identical CDR3. The chain is built from TRBV4-3 and TRBJ2-1, with D possibly TRBD1 on 6 matching bases. The CDR3 consists of 16 residues. V was cut by 0 bases and J by 0 bases, with 9 bases left in between. Germline V gives CDR1 LGHNA, CDR2 YSLEER. The CDR3 here is CASSQEGGSSYNEQFF. In nucleotides, the CDR3 is TGCGCCAGCAGCCAAGAAGGGGGAAGCTCCTACAATGAGCAGTTCTTC.

This clone was detected only once. This chain links TRBV10-2 with TRBJ2-3; TRBD2 matches 7 bases. The V gene's germline CDR1 is WSHSY and CDR2 SAAADI. There are 16 residues in the CDR3. Trimming at V came to 2 bases and at J to 3 bases, leaving 8 bases not matched to a gene. CDR3 sequence (DNA): TGCGCCAGCAGTGAGCGTGCGGGAGAGAGGACAGATACGCAGTATTTT. Residues: CASSERAGERTDTQYF.

The chain employs TRBV7-6 and TRBJ2-1; D is uncertain. CDR3 size: 13 residues. Per germline, CDR1 SGHVS and CDR2 FNYEAQ. V was trimmed by 3 bases and J by 8 bases, leaving 11 bases between them. CDR3 in amino acids: CASSFVPKYEQFF. The DNA of the CDR3 is TGTGCCAGCAGCTTTGTCCCCAAGTATGAGCAGTTCTTC.

This chain joins TRBV25-1 and TRBJ1-1; TRBD1 agrees at 9 bases. Germline trimming cut 6 bases from V and 5 bases from J; bases unmatched to any gene: 4. The length of the CDR3 is 13 residues. Germline loops: CDR1 MGHDK, CDR2 SYGVNS. The CDR3 protein is CASSRQGGTEAFF. CDR3 in DNA: TGTGCCAGCAGCAGACAGGGGGGGACTGAAGCTTTCTTT.

This clone has more than one count but fewer than ten. The V call is TRBV29-1, the J call TRBJ1-1, with 9 bases that match TRBD1. The CDR3 has 15 residues. Trimming at V came to 7 bases and at J to 1 base, leaving 10 bases not matched to a gene. Germline V CDR1 and CDR2: SQVTM, ANQGSEA. The CDR3 DNA is TGCAGCGCCGTCCCGGGACAGGGATCGAACACTGAAGCTTTCTTT. Encoded protein: CSAVPGQGSNTEAFF.

The chain links TRBV7-2 to TRBJ2-7, with 9 bases fitting TRBD2. V shed 5 bases and J 2 bases; nucleotides not matched to a gene: 7. Germline V CDR1 and CDR2: SGHTA, FQGNSA. The CDR3 spans 15 residues. CDR3 in amino acids: CASSAGLAHTYEQYF. The CDR3 bases are TGTGCCAGCAGCGCCGGACTAGCGCATACCTACGAGCAGTACTTC.

In nucleotides, the CDR3 is TGCGCCAGCAGCTTGGCGACAGGTGTTGGCACTGAAGCTTTCTTT. The encoded protein is CASSLATGVGTEAFF. V gene TRBV5-1 combines with J gene TRBJ1-1, with D maybe TRBD1 (6 bases). Trimming cost V 0 bases and J 4 bases, with 13 bases left between them. Germline assignment: CDR1 SGHRS and CDR2 YFSETQ. The CDR3 is 15 amino acids.

This clone was counted a single time. Other DNA variants within this sample encode the same CDR3. The chain is built from TRBV30 and TRBJ2-3, with D perhaps matching TRBD2 (5 bases). V lost 4 bases, J lost 6 bases, and 8 bases lay in between. CDR1 GTSNPN and CDR2 SVGIG come from the germline V gene (reference sequence). This CDR3 region has 11 residues. CDR3 in DNA: TGTGCCTGGACTGAGCGGGATACGCAGTATTTT. Amino acids: CAWTERDTQYF.

Note on this clone: One end of the junction fails to match germline, which may point to a read error. This chain joins TRBV7-7 and TRBJ2-3, with 7 bases matching TRBD2. In germline, CDR1 is SSHAT, CDR2 FNYEAQ (reference sequence). The CDR3 is made up of 13 amino acids. The CDR3 region has the DNA TGTGCTAGCAGCTTAGGGAGGGGCGATACGCAGTATTTT. Encoded protein: CASSLGRGDTQYF.

V is TRBV29-1 and J is TRBJ1-1, with TRBD1 as a possible D gene (6 bases). The CDR3 has 13 residues. Germline V gene data show CDR1 as SQVTM and CDR2 as ANQGSEA. V lost 8 bases and J lost 6, with 19 bases in between. The CDR3 nucleotides read TGCAGCTGCTACAGGGTCGATGTTGCTGAAGCTTTCTTT. This encodes CSCYRVDVAEAFF.

V gene TRBV18 combines with J gene TRBJ2-4, with D possibly being TRBD1 (7 bases). The CDR3 is made up of 15 amino acids. Germline V gene sequence: CDR1 KGHSH, CDR2 LQKENI. V was cut by 2 bases and J by 3 bases, with 11 bases left in between. Written as DNA, the CDR3 is TGTGCCAGCTCACCAAACAGGGGACTCAAAAACATTCAGTACTTC. This encodes CASSPNRGLKNIQYF.

This clone came up many times. This chain connects TRBV7-2 to TRBJ2-1, with 7 positions matching TRBD1. The CDR3 consists of 14 residues. Trimming took 10 bases from V and 3 from J; bases not matched to a gene: 9. Germline V gene lookup returns CDR1 SGHTA and CDR2 FQGNSA. The CDR3 protein is CAILEGANYNEQFF. CDR3 DNA sequence: TGTGCCATCCTCGAGGGGGCCAACTACAATGAGCAGTTCTTC. Using reference TRBV7-2 and TRBJ2-1 for the parts outside the CDR3, the full variable domain is GAGVSQSPSNKVTEKGKDVELRCDPISGHTALYWYRQSLGQGLEFLIYFQGNSAPDKSGLPSDRFSAERTGGSVSTLTIQRTQQEDSAVYLCAILEGANYNEQFFGPGTRLTVL.

J is TRBJ1-1 and V is TRBV5-6, with D unclear. This CDR3 has 16 residues. Trimming pared 0 bases from V and 1 base from J, leaving 13 bases between. CDR1 is SGHDT, CDR2 YYEEEE, per germline. CDR3 sequence (DNA): TGTGCCAGCAGCTTGGTGTGGCCGGGGAAGAACACTGAAGCTTTCTTT. This gives the protein CASSLVWPGKNTEAFF. Drawing the rest from reference TRBV5-6 and TRBJ1-1, the complete variable domain is DAGVTQSPTHLIKTRGQQVTLRCSPKSGHDTVSWYQQALGQGPQFIFQYYEEEERQRGNFPDRFSGHQFPNYSSELNVNALLLGDSALYLCASSLVWPGKNTEAFFGQGTRLTVV.

This chain joins TRBV30 and TRBJ1-5, with D uncertain. With 0 bases removed from V and 7 bases from J, the gap between germline ends came to 16 bases. Per the germline V gene, CDR1 is GTSNPN and CDR2 is SVGIG (reference sequence). This CDR3 region has 15 residues. In DNA form, the CDR3 reads TGTGCCTGGAGTGTCGTTTTCGGGGAAAACCAGCCCCAGCATTTT. This codes for CAWSVVFGENQPQHF.

The chain is built from TRBV27 and TRBJ2-5; D gene ambiguous. Per germline, CDR1 MNHEY and CDR2 SMNVEV (reference sequence). V was cut by 0 bases and J by 1 base, with 12 bases left in between. This CDR3 has 16 residues. This CDR3 reads CASSLSINAVQETQYF. The CDR3 region has the DNA TGTGCCAGCAGTTTATCGATAAACGCAGTCCAAGAGACCCAGTACTTC.

This chain uses TRBV25-1 with TRBJ1-1; D gene uncertain. The length of the CDR3 is 13 residues. The ends were cut back, 6 bases at V and 4 bases at J, with 12 bases in the middle. Germline lookup yields CDR1 MGHDK and CDR2 SYGVNS. The CDR3 DNA is TGTGCCAGCAGACCCAGCAGCCCCACTGAAGCTTTCTTT. Protein product: CASRPSSPTEAFF. Supplemented by reference TRBV25-1 and TRBJ1-1, the full variable domain reads EADIYQTPRYLVIGTGKKITLECSQTMGHDKMYWYQQDPGMELHLIHYSYGVNSTEKGDLSSESTVSRIRTEHFPLTLESARPSHTSQYLCASRPSSPTEAFFGQGTRLTVV.

The chain uses TRBV18 and TRBJ2-7; TRBD2 might be the D (5 bases). The germline V gene encodes CDR1 KGHSH and CDR2 LQKENI. This CDR3 comprises 15 residues. The V end was cut by 3 bases, the J end by 2 bases, with 14 bases between. The CDR3 is CASSPRLAEAYEQYF. The DNA of the CDR3 is TGTGCCAGCTCACCCCGGCTAGCTGAGGCCTACGAGCAGTACTTC.

In this sample, this clone turned up a few times. The rearrangement uses TRBV9 and TRBJ2-4, with TRBD2 identical over 10 bases. Germline CDR1 SGDLS, CDR2 YYNGEE. There are 20 residues in the CDR3. The junction had 14 bases not matched to a gene; V was cut back by 2 bases and J by 0 bases. CDR3 bases: TGTGCCAGCAGCGTCCCCCCCCTAGCGGGAGAAGTTTTAGCCAAAAACATTCAGTACTTC. It translates to CASSVPPLAGEVLAKNIQYF.

The V call is TRBV18, the J call TRBJ1-5; 8 nucleotides align to TRBD1. The trim removed 6 bases at V and 6 bases at J, leaving 10 bases unmatched. CDR1 is KGHSH and CDR2 is LQKENI in the germline V gene. This CDR3 spans 15 amino acids. The CDR3 loop reads CASSRGQGGGQPQHF. CDR3 coding DNA: TGTGCCAGCTCCCGAGGACAGGGTGGCGGTCAGCCCCAGCATTTT. The variable domain in full, with the rest retrieved from reference TRBV18 and TRBJ1-5, is NAGVMQNPRHLVRRRGQEARLRCSPMKGHSHVYWYRQLPEEGLKFMVYLQKENIIDESGMPKERFSAEFPKEGPSILRIQQVVRGDSAAYFCASSRGQGGGQPQHFGDGTRLSIL.

This clone has only one observation. This sequence joins TRBV7-9 and TRBJ1-5; the D is unclear. V gave up 5 bases and J gave up 6 bases, with 8 bases separating them. CDR1 is SEHNR, CDR2 FQNEAQ, per germline (reference sequence). The CDR3 consists of 12 residues. CDR3 amino acids: CASSVDVQPQHF. The CDR3 DNA is TGTGCCAGCAGCGTAGACGTTCAGCCCCAGCATTTT. Complete variable domain (other parts from reference TRBV7-9 and TRBJ1-5): DTGVSQNPRHKITKRGQNVTFRCDPISEHNRLYWYRQTLGQGPEFLTYFQNEAQLEKSRLLSDRFSAERPKGSFSTLEIQRTEQGDSAMYLCASSVDVQPQHFGDGTRLSIL.

The V call is TRBV30, the J call TRBJ2-5; D uncertain. Germline-derived CDR1 and CDR2 are GTSNPN and SVGIG (reference sequence). The CDR3 spans 14 residues. The V end lost 2 bases, the J end lost 4 bases, and 14 bases lay between the germline ends. The CDR3 protein is CAWSMSPLRETQYF. The CDR3 bases are TGTGCCTGGAGTATGAGCCCACTCCGAGAGACCCAGTACTTC.

The rearrangement joins TRBV5-8 to TRBJ1-5; D gene uncertain. Germline CDR1 is SGHTS and CDR2 is YDEGEE. The V gene lost 4 bases and the J gene lost 0 bases, with 8 bases spanning the gap. This CDR3 is 14 amino acids long. The CDR3 DNA is TGTGCCAGCAGCCTAGGGTATAGCAATCAGCCCCAGCATTTT. It translates to CASSLGYSNQPQHF.

The rearrangement joins TRBV15 to TRBJ2-3; D is uncertain. This CDR3 has 17 amino acids. V lost 0 bases, J lost 4 bases, and 17 bases lay in between. CDR1 is LNHNV and CDR2 is YYDKDF in the germline V gene (reference sequence). This CDR3 is CATSREGAGRMADTQYF. CDR3 DNA: TGTGCCACCAGCAGAGAAGGAGCAGGCCGTATGGCAGATACGCAGTATTTT.

The chain combines TRBV5-8 with TRBJ1-2, with TRBD1 identical over 7 bases. Germline trimming cut 4 bases from V and 2 bases from J; bases unmatched to any gene: 11. The CDR3 has 16 residues. Per the germline V gene, CDR1 is SGHTS and CDR2 is YDEGEE. The CDR3 DNA is TGTGCCAGCAGCCTCTACAGGGGCCGGACCAACTATGGCTACACCTTC. This sequence encodes CASSLYRGRTNYGYTF. The whole variable domain, remainder taken from reference TRBV5-8 and TRBJ1-2, is EAGVTQSPTHLIKTRGQQATLRCSPISGHTSVYWYQQALGLGLQFLLWYDEGEERNRGNFPPRFSGRQFPNYSSELNVNALELEDSALYLCASSLYRGRTNYGYTFGSGTRLTVV.

This clone came up once. The J gene is TRBJ2-7, the V gene TRBV14, with a tentative D call TRBD1 (5 bases). The CDR3 covers 14 residues. Germline CDR1 is SGHDN and CDR2 is FVKESK. The V gene lost 0 bases and the J gene lost 2 bases, with 8 bases spanning the gap. The CDR3 here is CASSQEVRAYEQYF. DNA for the CDR3: TGTGCCAGCAGCCAAGAGGTCAGGGCCTACGAGCAGTACTTC.

J is TRBJ2-3 and V is TRBV30; 9 bases agree with TRBD2. CDR3 length: 14 amino acids. CDR1 and CDR2 (germline): GTSNPN, SVGIG (reference sequence). V shed 3 bases, J shed 2 bases, and the junction held 3 bases outside the gene matches. CDR3 in DNA: TGTGCCTGGAGGGCGGGGGGGACCACAGATACGCAGTATTTT. Protein product: CAWRAGGTTDTQYF.

The J gene is TRBJ2-1, the V gene TRBV15, with 7 bases aligning to TRBD2. This CDR3 contains 16 residues. The V gene end was trimmed by 0 bases and the J gene end by 0 bases; junction bases not matched to a gene: 2. Germline V gene sequence: CDR1 LNHNV, CDR2 YYDKDF (reference sequence). The CDR3 nucleotides read TGTGCCACCAGCAGAGATGCGGGAGTCTCCTACAATGAGCAGTTCTTC. Its protein product is CATSRDAGVSYNEQFF.

The chain recombines TRBV27 with TRBJ1-5; D not certain. CDR1 is MNHEY, CDR2 SMNVEV, per germline (reference sequence). V shed 6 bases and J shed 2 bases, with 14 bases lying between them. The CDR3 loop spans 15 amino acids. The CDR3 spells CASSQDRLGNQPQHF. CDR3 in DNA: TGTGCCAGCAGCCAAGACCGCCTTGGCAATCAGCCCCAGCATTTT.

The chain combines TRBV18 with TRBJ2-5, with a tentative D call TRBD1 (6 bases). Germline-derived CDR1 and CDR2 are KGHSH and LQKENI. Trimming took 6 bases from V and 2 from J, leaving 10 bases between them. The CDR3 is 13 residues long. The CDR3 sequence is CASSWTAQETQYF. CDR3 DNA: TGTGCCAGCTCCTGGACAGCACAAGAGACCCAGTACTTC.

This clone was detected a few times. V is TRBV29-1 and J is TRBJ2-5; the match to TRBD1 covers 7 bases. CDR3 size: 12 residues. Trimming cost V 7 bases and J 5 bases; bases outside gene matches: 7. Germline loops: CDR1 SQVTM, CDR2 ANQGSEA. CDR3 loop: CSGVGGGETQYF. DNA for the CDR3: TGCAGCGGAGTAGGGGGCGGTGAGACCCAGTACTTC.

Comment on this clone: This same CDR3 is encoded by further DNA sequences in the sample. This chain uses TRBV25-1 with TRBJ2-7, with D hard to call. Germline-derived CDR1 and CDR2 are MGHDK and SYGVNS. The CDR3 totals 11 residues. Trimming shortened V by 4 bases and J by 4 bases, and 5 bases separated the two germline ends. In nucleotides, the CDR3 is TGTGCCAGCAGTGTTAGTTACGAGCAGTACTTC. Amino acids: CASSVSYEQYF.

The V and J genes are TRBV7-2 and TRBJ2-3; D is ambiguous. The germline V gene encodes CDR1 SGHTA and CDR2 FQGNSA. Deletions cut 3 bases from V and 5 bases from J, with 9 bases between. CDR3 size: 13 residues. The CDR3 region is CASSFRTGDTQYF. The CDR3 DNA is TGTGCCAGCAGCTTTAGGACGGGAGATACGCAGTATTTT.